These 23 T cell receptor beta chains were all obtained from the same sample, sequenced in a study of blood T cell repertoires in COVID-19. Assay used: immunoSEQ multiplex PCR; TCRdb lists only in-frame clones, some missing. The sample includes 300,000 to 400,000 clones, 80% to 90% of them seen just once. Input material: PBMCs or T cells enriched from blood (not recorded which). The receptors come from a man aged 18 to 30 who had recovered from COVID-19.

The chain joins TRBV5-1 to TRBJ2-5; TRBD1 might be the D (7 bases). The germline V and J ends were trimmed by 0 bases and 3 bases, with 21 bases remaining between them. The CDR3 loop spans 18 amino acids. Germline V gives CDR1 SGHRS, CDR2 YFSETQ. The CDR3 sequence: CASSLEPAGGIEKETQYF. CDR3 in DNA: TGCGCCAGCAGCTTGGAACCGGCAGGGGGGATCGAAAAAGAGACCCAGTACTTC.

This chain links TRBV11-2 with TRBJ2-5; 7 nucleotides line up with TRBD1. The CDR3 has 18 residues. V shed 5 bases, J shed 0 bases, and the junction held 15 bases outside the gene matches. Germline CDR1 is SGHAT and CDR2 is FQNNGV. This CDR3 reads CASSPGTGEHGYQETQYF. The CDR3, as DNA: TGTGCCAGCAGCCCCGGAACAGGGGAACATGGATACCAAGAGACCCAGTACTTC.

The J gene is TRBJ1-3, the V gene TRBV2, with D perhaps matching TRBD1 (5 bases). Per the germline V gene, CDR1 is SNHLY and CDR2 is FYNNEI. The CDR3 runs 15 residues. V was shortened by 3 bases and J by 0 bases, with 9 bases between the two germline ends. The CDR3 DNA sequence: TGTGCCAGCAGTGACAGGGATATCTCTGGAAACACCATATATTTT. It is translated as CASSDRDISGNTIYF. The entire variable domain, with the rest obtained from reference TRBV2 and TRBJ1-3, is as follows: EPEVTQTPSHQVTQMGQEVILRCVPISNHLYFYWYRQILGQKVEFLVSFYNNEISEKSEIFDDQFSVERPDGSNFTLKIRSTKLEDSAMYFCASSDRDISGNTIYFGEGSWLTVV.

CDR3 region: CASRTGSATGELFF. CDR3 in DNA: TGTGCCAGCAGGACAGGGTCGGCCACCGGGGAGCTGTTTTTT. The V and J genes are TRBV9 and TRBJ2-2; 7 bases agree with TRBD1. Germline trimming cut 5 bases from V and 4 bases from J; bases unmatched to any gene: 5. The germline V gene encodes CDR1 SGDLS and CDR2 YYNGEE. The CDR3 consists of 14 residues. The entire variable domain, with the rest obtained from reference TRBV9 and TRBJ2-2, is as follows: DSGVTQTPKHLITATGQRVTLRCSPRSGDLSVYWYQQSLDQGLQFLIQYYNGEERAKGNILERFSAQQFPDLHSELNLSSLELGDSALYFCASRTGSATGELFFGEGSRLTVL.

The chain uses TRBV28 and TRBJ2-7, with TRBD2 matching over 12 bases. The CDR3 is 16 amino acids. The trim removed 2 bases at V and 3 bases at J, leaving 5 bases unmatched. Germline loops: CDR1 MDHEN, CDR2 SYDVKM. This CDR3 reads CASSLQRTSGNYEQYF. The CDR3 nucleotides read TGTGCCAGCAGTTTACAGAGGACTAGCGGGAACTACGAGCAGTACTTC.

V gene TRBV7-9 combines with J gene TRBJ2-3, with D possibly matching TRBD1 (5 bases). The V and J ends lost 3 bases and 8 bases respectively, with 6 bases between them. Germline values: CDR1 SEHNR, CDR2 FQNEAQ (reference sequence). CDR3 size: 11 residues. DNA of the CDR3: TGTGCCAGCAGCTTGGACATTACGCAGTATTTT. This gives the protein CASSLDITQYF. Full variable domain (rest looked up from reference TRBV7-9 and TRBJ2-3): DTGVSQNPRHKITKRGQNVTFRCDPISEHNRLYWYRQTLGQGPEFLTYFQNEAQLEKSRLLSDRFSAERPKGSFSTLEIQRTEQGDSAMYLCASSLDITQYFGPGTRLTVL.

About this clone itself: Other nucleotide sequences in the sample specify the same CDR3. This chain joins TRBV9 and TRBJ2-1, with D maybe TRBD2 (5 bases). The length of the CDR3 is 15 residues. Trimming shortened V by 1 base and J by 0 bases, and 8 bases separated the two germline ends. The germline V gene has CDR1 SGDLS and CDR2 YYNGEE. The CDR3 loop reads CASSVLGSSYNEQFF. CDR3 sequence (DNA): TGTGCCAGCAGCGTACTGGGGAGCTCCTACAATGAGCAGTTCTTC.

CDR3: CAISRQGVNTEAFF. The CDR3 DNA is TGTGCCATCAGTAGACAGGGGGTGAACACTGAAGCTTTCTTT. This sequence joins TRBV10-3 and TRBJ1-1; 9 nucleotides match TRBD1. The CDR3 sequence is 14 residues long. Germline CDR1 ENHRY, CDR2 SYGVKD. V was pared by 5 bases and J by 0 bases, with 1 base of the junction left unmatched.

The rearrangement joins TRBV7-2 to TRBJ1-6, with D uncertain. Germline loops: CDR1 SGHTA, CDR2 FQGNSA. The V and J ends lost 3 bases and 0 bases respectively, with 9 bases between them. The CDR3 extends over 16 amino acids. CDR3 coding DNA: TGTGCCAGCAGCTTCAGAGGGCTCTCCTATAATTCACCCCTCCACTTT. This translates into CASSFRGLSYNSPLHF.

The chain combines TRBV5-3 with TRBJ2-7, with TRBD1 matching 7 bases. TRBV5-3 is identified as an open reading frame with a role that is uncertain. This CDR3 contains 12 residues. V lost 3 bases and J lost 4; bases outside the gene matches: 1. The CDR3 sequence is CARSYRGYEQYF. In DNA, the CDR3 is TGTGCCAGAAGCTACAGGGGATACGAGCAGTACTTC.

J is TRBJ2-1 and V is TRBV2, with 7 nucleotides matching TRBD1. CDR1 is SNHLY, CDR2 FYNNEI, per germline. The junction had 9 bases not matched to a gene; V was cut back by 6 bases and J by 4 bases. The CDR3 contains 15 residues. The CDR3: CASREQGTTYNEQFF. The CDR3 DNA sequence: TGTGCCAGCAGGGAACAGGGGACGACTTACAATGAGCAGTTCTTC.

The CDR3 region has the DNA TGTGCCAGCAGCTCAGGCAGGGGGTTTTACGAGCAGTACTTC. Translated: CASSSGRGFYEQYF. This chain connects TRBV7-9 to TRBJ2-7; TRBD1 agrees at 7 bases. Looked up from germline, CDR1 is SEHNR and CDR2 is FQNEAQ (reference sequence). This CDR3 spans 14 amino acids. V shed 4 bases, J shed 4 bases, and the junction held 7 bases outside the gene matches.

The chain links TRBV24-1 to TRBJ2-7; TRBD2 matches 12 bases. This CDR3 comprises 16 residues. V was clipped by 3 bases and J by 5 bases; unmatched bases: 7. Germline assignment: CDR1 KGHDR and CDR2 SFDVKD. The CDR3 DNA follows: TGTGCCACCAGTGATCCGACTAGCGGGAGATCCCACGAGCAGTACTTC. It codes for CATSDPTSGRSHEQYF.

The V gene is TRBV5-1, the J gene TRBJ2-1; TRBD2 matches at 9 bases. In germline, CDR1 is SGHRS, CDR2 YFSETQ. The trim removed 1 base at V and 4 bases at J, leaving 9 bases unmatched. The CDR3 is 17 amino acids. The CDR3 DNA follows: TGCGCCAGCAGCTTGTGGGTGGGGACTAGCAGGTACAATGAGCAGTTCTTC. Protein sequence: CASSLWVGTSRYNEQFF.

The chain links TRBV3-1 (or the pseudogene TRBV3-2) to TRBJ2-7; D is perhaps TRBD1 (5 bases). Germline V gene lookup returns CDR1 LGHDT and CDR2 YNNKEL (reference sequence). This CDR3 has 12 amino acids. The V gene lost 4 bases and the J gene lost 5 bases, with 9 bases spanning the gap. The CDR3 nucleotides read TGTGCCAGCAGCCGCGCAGGGAACGAGCAGTACTTC. Translating gives CASSRAGNEQYF.

V gene TRBV11-2 combines with J gene TRBJ2-7; 10 bases match TRBD2. Per germline, CDR1 SGHAT and CDR2 FQNNGV. V trimming: 2 bases; J trimming: 6 bases; junction bases outside the gene matches: 7. The CDR3 runs 15 residues. The CDR3 reads CASSLKREGRFEQYF. The DNA of the CDR3 is TGTGCCAGCAGCTTAAAGCGGGAGGGCCGTTTCGAGCAGTACTTC.

V usage is TRBV3-1 (or the pseudogene TRBV3-2) and J usage is TRBJ1-4; a possible D gene is TRBD1 (5 bases). Trimming left V 0 bases short and J 7 bases short, with 12 bases between. The CDR3 spans 15 residues. From germline, CDR1 is LGHDT and CDR2 YNNKEL (reference sequence). CDR3 sequence reads: CASSQDGQGGEKLFF. The CDR3 DNA follows: TGTGCCAGCAGCCAAGATGGCCAGGGAGGTGAAAAACTGTTTTTT.

This clone was seen a handful of times. The chain has TRBV5-1 and TRBJ2-1, with D unresolved. The CDR3 contains 13 residues. Trimming removed 6 bases from V and 2 bases from J, with 9 bases in between. Germline values: CDR1 SGHRS, CDR2 YFSETQ. CDR3 residues: CASIQAPYNEQFF. CDR3 in DNA: TGCGCCAGCATCCAGGCCCCCTACAATGAGCAGTTCTTC.

The genes are TRBV7-8 and TRBJ2-1; 10 bases are a match to TRBD2. The ends lost 1 base at V and 2 bases at J; junction bases unmatched: 5. Germline V gene lookup returns CDR1 SGHVS and CDR2 FQNEAQ. This CDR3 is 17 amino acids long. CDR3 sequence: CASSLGAGGPTYNEQFF. The CDR3 DNA reads TGTGCCAGCAGCTTAGGAGCGGGGGGGCCGACCTACAATGAGCAGTTCTTC.

The gene calls are TRBV4-3 and TRBJ2-7; 10 nucleotides line up with TRBD1. The CDR3 is made up of 16 amino acids. Germline trimming cut 1 base from V and 5 bases from J; bases unmatched to any gene: 8. Germline V lookup: CDR1 LGHNA, CDR2 YSLEER. The CDR3 is CASSQGWDRGPDEQYF. In DNA, the CDR3 is TGCGCCAGCAGCCAAGGCTGGGACAGGGGCCCCGACGAGCAGTACTTC.

CDR3 amino acids: CASSSPGQGRDEQYF. The DNA for the CDR3 is TGTGCCAGCAGTTCCCCGGGACAGGGGCGGGACGAGCAGTACTTC. This chain links TRBV27 with TRBJ2-7; 10 positions agree with TRBD1. This CDR3 contains 15 residues. Germline CDR1 is MNHEY and CDR2 is SMNVEV (reference sequence). V dropped 4 bases and J dropped 5; count of bases not matched to a gene: 8.

The CDR3 reads CASSSPYRRRETQYF. Here the CDR3 DNA reads TGTGCCAGCAGCTCCCCGTACCGCCGGAGGGAGACCCAGTACTTC. V gene TRBV7-6 combines with J gene TRBJ2-5; a weak D match, TRBD2 (5 bases). This CDR3 region has 15 residues. V shed 4 bases and J shed 5 bases, with 17 bases lying between them. Germline V CDR1 and CDR2: SGHVS, FNYEAQ. The full variable domain, with the rest looked up from reference TRBV7-6 and TRBJ2-5, is GAGVSQSPRYKVTKRGQDVALRCDPISGHVSLYWYRQALGQGPEFLTYFNYEAQQDKSGLPNDRFSAERPEGSISTLTIQRTEQRDSAMYRCASSSPYRRRETQYFGPGTRLLVL.

V gene TRBV18 combines with J gene TRBJ1-1; no firm D call. V lost 6 bases to trimming and J lost 3 bases, with 14 bases between them. This CDR3 has 14 amino acids. Germline lookup yields CDR1 KGHSH and CDR2 LQKENI. In DNA, the CDR3 is TGTGCCAGCTCCCACAAGGGAGAGGACACTGAAGCTTTCTTT. Protein product: CASSHKGEDTEAFF.